This TCR beta chain stems from a study of CD8 T cells in ankylosing spondylitis. The CDR3 spans 16 residues. CDR1 and CDR2 from the germline V gene are SQVTM and ANQGSEA. The trim removed 1 base at V and 0 bases at J, leaving 3 bases unmatched. TCRdb reanalysed the 5' RACE reads using MiXCR and keeps one entry per CDR3 protein. The profile shows around 320,000 distinct CDR3 sequences, about 20% of them singletons. This receptor was taken from a female donor with ankylosing spondylitis or in good health (not recorded which). The sequenced material came from blood, either unsorted or a sorted T cell fraction (not recorded which). This chain links TRBV29-1 with TRBJ2-3; 11 bases are shared with TRBD1. The CDR3 loop reads CSVEAGTGGSTDTQYF. The DNA for the CDR3 is TGCAGCGTTGAAGCCGGGACAGGGGGTAGCACAGATACGCAGTATTTT.